Following are 12 T cell receptor beta chains from one sample sequenced in a study of cytomegalovirus exposure and HLA in healthy donors. Vbeta (60) and Jbeta (13) primers were used in the PCR. Sequenced by immunoSEQ multiplex PCR; TCRdb stores in-frame clones only, minus some. The sample holds approximately 100,000 clones, 70% to 85% seen once. Sequencing input: PBMCs. The receptors here all came from a woman aged 18-29 years in good health and CMV-seropositive.

V gene TRBV5-6 combines with J gene TRBJ2-3; 13 bases are a match to TRBD2. From germline, CDR1 is SGHDT and CDR2 YYEEEE. With 4 bases clipped from V and 5 bases from J, the junction kept 7 bases outside the gene matches. This CDR3 spans 16 amino acids. CDR3 bases: TGTGCCAGCAGCAAGGGACTAGCGGGAACGGTAGATACGCAGTATTTT. This translates into CASSKGLAGTVDTQYF.

This sequence joins TRBV6-6 and TRBJ2-3; 7 nucleotides line up with TRBD1. The germline CDR1 and CDR2 sequences are MNHNY and SVGAGI (reference sequence). The CDR3 contains 15 residues. V was clipped by 7 bases and J by 3 bases; unmatched bases: 10. CDR3 region: CASIPDRERTDTQYF. The CDR3 DNA is TGTGCCAGCATCCCCGACAGGGAACGGACAGATACGCAGTATTTT.

The J gene is TRBJ1-4, the V gene TRBV28; D is unclear. CDR3 length: 14 residues. CDR1 and CDR2 (germline): MDHEN, SYDVKM. Trimming took off 3 bases at V and 3 bases at J, with 8 bases between the two ends. The CDR3 protein is CASSFEESNEKLFF. In DNA form, the CDR3 reads TGTGCCAGCAGTTTTGAGGAATCTAATGAAAAACTGTTTTTT. The full variable domain, in which reference TRBV28 and TRBJ1-4 provide the parts outside the CDR3, is DVKVTQSSRYLVKRTGEKVFLECVQDMDHENMFWYRQDPGLGLRLIYFSYDVKMKEKGDIPEGYSVSREKKERFSLILESASTNQTSMYLCASSFEESNEKLFFGSGTQLSVL.

This clone was seen once. This sequence joins TRBV2 and TRBJ1-2; no definite D call. CDR1 is SNHLY, CDR2 FYNNEI, per germline. The V end lost 3 bases, the J end lost 5 bases, and 10 bases lay between the germline ends. The length of the CDR3 is 13 residues. CDR3 in DNA: TGTGCCAGCAGTGAGGAGGGAGGGTATGGCTACACCTTC. It encodes CASSEEGGYGYTF.

V gene TRBV7-8 combines with J gene TRBJ1-4; 9 positions agree with TRBD1. The V gene end was trimmed by 5 bases and the J gene end by 10 bases; junction bases not matched to a gene: 8. Germline loops: CDR1 SGHVS, CDR2 FQNEAQ. The CDR3 spans 14 residues. The CDR3 nucleotides are TGTGCCAGCAGCCAACAGGGGGCAGGGGGAAAACTGTTTTTT. Translated, it gives CASSQQGAGGKLFF. Filled out from reference TRBV7-8 and TRBJ1-4, the complete variable domain reads GAGVSQSPRYKVAKRGQDVALRCDPISGHVSLFWYQQALGQGPEFLTYFQNEAQLDKSGLPSDRFFAERPEGSVSTLKIQRTQQEDSAVYLCASSQQGAGGKLFFGSGTQLSVL.

This clone was seen only once. V gene TRBV19 combines with J gene TRBJ2-6; 12 nucleotides align to TRBD2. The J segment lost 0 bases and the V segment lost 7 bases, leaving 4 bases of the junction unmatched. Germline V gene sequence: CDR1 LNHDA, CDR2 SQIVND (reference sequence). The CDR3 is 17 residues long. CDR3 in DNA: TGTGCCAGTACCCGACTAGCGGGGGCCTCTGGGGCCAACGTCCTGACTTTC. This sequence encodes CASTRLAGASGANVLTF.

This clone was seen a single time. The rearrangement joins TRBV30 to TRBJ2-3; D may be TRBD1 (6 bases). V was pared by 3 bases and J by 2 bases, with 24 bases between. The CDR3 covers 18 residues. Germline V gene sequence: CDR1 GTSNPN, CDR2 SVGIG (reference sequence). The CDR3, as DNA: TGTGCCTGGAGGGTAATAATCCCGGGACAATTAATCACAGATACGCAGTATTTT. This codes for CAWRVIIPGQLITDTQYF.

The chain is built from TRBV21-1 and TRBJ2-7; TRBD2 was called by the table and not checked on the DNA. TRBV21-1 is a pseudogene. The CDR3 covers 16 residues. The CDR3 here is CASSKGGTSEHYEQYF. DNA for the CDR3: TGTGCCAGCAGCAAAGGGGGGACTAGCGAACACTACGAGCAGTACTTC.

This chain links TRBV28 with TRBJ1-1; D uncertain. Germline V gene lookup returns CDR1 MDHEN and CDR2 SYDVKM. Trimming pared 8 bases from V and 1 base from J, leaving 11 bases between. There are 13 residues in the CDR3. The CDR3 reads CASELRENTEAFF. For the CDR3, the DNA is TGTGCCAGCGAGCTGAGGGAGAACACTGAAGCTTTCTTT.

V gene TRBV27 combines with J gene TRBJ1-5, with 8 bases identical to TRBD1. With 8 bases clipped from V and 0 bases from J, the junction kept 3 bases outside the gene matches. CDR1 MNHEY and CDR2 SMNVEV come from the germline V gene (reference sequence). The CDR3 is made up of 14 amino acids. This CDR3 is CASRTGHSNQPQHF. The DNA of the CDR3 is TGTGCCAGCCGGACAGGGCATAGCAATCAGCCCCAGCATTTT.

The chain links TRBV19 to TRBJ2-3; 10 positions agree with TRBD1. V lost 9 bases to trimming and J lost 1 base; unmatched junction nucleotides: 1. CDR3 length: 13 amino acids. Germline CDR1 LNHDA, CDR2 SQIVND (reference sequence). Here the CDR3 reads CARGTGGTDTQYF. CDR3 DNA: TGTGCCAGAGGGACAGGGGGCACAGATACGCAGTATTTT. Filled out from reference TRBV19 and TRBJ2-3, the complete variable domain reads DGGITQSPKYLFRKEGQNVTLSCEQNLNHDAMYWYRQDPGQGLRLIYYSQIVNDFQKGDIAEGYSVSREKKESFPLTVTSAQKNPTAFYLCARGTGGTDTQYFGPGTRLTVL.

The chain recombines TRBV7-2 with TRBJ2-4, with 12 bases aligning to TRBD1. The V gene's germline CDR1 is SGHTA and CDR2 FQGNSA. The V and J ends lost 5 bases and 7 bases, in that order; junction bases with no gene match: 9. The CDR3 has 16 amino acids. The CDR3 DNA reads TGTGCCAGCAGCCAAAGGGACAGGGGGCTTAGGAACATTCAGTACTTC. Encoded protein: CASSQRDRGLRNIQYF.